One sample yielded the 20 T cell receptor beta chains listed below, sequenced in a study of blood T cell repertoires in COVID-19. The repertoire was sequenced with immunoSEQ multiplex PCR; TCRdb's copy has only in-frame clones and lacks some. The sample holds 84,000 or so clones, roughly 86% seen once. The sample consisted of peripheral blood. These receptors all come from a man in his 70s with acute or convalescent COVID-19.

The chain links TRBV6-5 to TRBJ2-3; maybe TRBD2 (6 bases). V gave up 0 bases and J gave up 4 bases, with 14 bases separating them. The CDR3 runs 16 residues. The germline V gene has CDR1 MNHEY and CDR2 SVGAGI. The CDR3 bases are TGTGCCAGCAGTTACTCCGGGACTCCTCCGCCAGATACGCAGTATTTT. This gives the protein CASSYSGTPPPDTQYF.

For the CDR3, the DNA is TGTGCCAGCAGCGAATGTAGGAGGACTGGGTTTCAGCCCCAGCATTTT. Encoded protein: CASSECRRTGFQPQHF. The chain joins TRBV21-1 to TRBJ1-5. TRBV21-1 is listed as a pseudogene. CDR3 length: 16 residues.

V is TRBV10-3 and J is TRBJ2-5; the D is unclear. V was clipped by 3 bases and J by 3 bases, with 5 bases between them. The CDR3 has 12 amino acids. Germline values: CDR1 ENHRY, CDR2 SYGVKD. The CDR3 DNA reads as TGTGCCATCAGTGAAACAGAAGAGACCCAGTACTTC. It is translated as CAISETEETQYF.

This CDR3 reads CASSLRQGARGTDTQYF. In DNA, the CDR3 is TGTGCCAGCTCACTGAGACAGGGGGCGCGAGGCACAGATACGCAGTATTTT. The chain joins TRBV18 to TRBJ2-3; 10 bases align to TRBD1. Germline CDR1 reads KGHSH; CDR2 reads LQKENI. This CDR3 contains 17 residues. V was clipped by 4 bases and J by 1 base; unmatched bases: 8.

The chain is built from TRBV18 and TRBJ1-2; D gene ambiguous. V dropped 3 bases and J dropped 4 bases, with 12 bases sitting between them. The CDR3 contains 14 residues. Germline V gene data show CDR1 as KGHSH and CDR2 as LQKENI. CDR3: CASSPLAESYGYTF. CDR3 coding DNA: TGTGCCAGCTCACCCCTGGCAGAAAGCTATGGCTACACCTTC.

The V and J genes are TRBV7-9 and TRBJ1-1; D uncertain. Germline V lookup: CDR1 SEHNR, CDR2 FQNEAQ (reference sequence). CDR3 size: 19 residues. Trimming removed 1 base at V and 1 base at J, with 22 bases between. The CDR3: CASSLDPSISGRTNTEAFF. In nucleotides, the CDR3 is TGTGCCAGCAGCTTAGACCCCTCAATATCGGGGAGAACGAACACTGAAGCTTTCTTT.

This clone was detected a few times. This sequence joins TRBV7-7 and TRBJ1-3; D possibly corresponds to TRBD1 (6 bases). CDR3 length: 15 amino acids. Trimming took off 9 bases at V and 0 bases at J, with 15 bases between the two ends. Germline CDR1 is SSHAT and CDR2 is FNYEAQ (reference sequence). The CDR3 loop reads CASWGRLSSGNTIYF. The CDR3 DNA is TGTGCCAGTTGGGGGCGACTATCCTCTGGAAACACCATATATTTT.

The V gene is TRBV7-2, the J gene TRBJ1-2; tentative D call: TRBD1 (5 bases). Germline loops: CDR1 SGHTA, CDR2 FQGNSA. The CDR3 is made up of 15 amino acids. Trimming took off 8 bases at V and 4 bases at J, with 20 bases between the two ends. This chain's CDR3 is CASWGLERTVYGYTF. The CDR3 coding sequence is TGTGCCAGCTGGGGCCTAGAAAGGACGGTCTATGGCTACACCTTC.

The chain has TRBV6-6 and TRBJ2-7, with 11 positions matching TRBD2. CDR1 MNHNY and CDR2 SVGAGI come from the germline V gene (reference sequence). The CDR3 sequence is 14 residues long. J was trimmed by 2 bases and V by 6 bases; bases with no gene match: 3. This CDR3 is CASSRSGGAYEQYF. The CDR3 nucleotides are TGTGCCAGCAGCCGTAGCGGGGGGGCCTACGAGCAGTACTTC.

The chain is built from TRBV11-1 and TRBJ1-2; possible D gene TRBD1, 5 bases. V lost 10 bases and J lost 7, with 13 bases in between. Germline V lookup: CDR1 SGHAT, CDR2 FQDESV (reference sequence). The CDR3 spans 11 residues. CDR3 sequence reads: CATLVQGGYTF. In DNA, the CDR3 is TGTGCCACCCTGGTCCAGGGTGGCTACACCTTC.

This chain links TRBV19 with TRBJ1-1; 7 bases fit TRBD1. The CDR3 runs to 16 residues. Germline V gives CDR1 LNHDA, CDR2 SQIVND (reference sequence). V lost 1 base and J lost 1; bases outside the gene matches: 6. As DNA, the CDR3 is TGTGCCAGTAGTATAGTTTGGGACAGCTCGAACACTGAAGCTTTCTTT. It translates to CASSIVWDSSNTEAFF.

V gene TRBV10-3 combines with J gene TRBJ2-3, with 9 bases identical to TRBD2. V lost 4 bases and J lost 6; bases outside the gene matches: 5. The CDR3 totals 14 residues. The V gene's germline CDR1 is ENHRY and CDR2 SYGVKD. The CDR3 sequence: CAISGGGALDTQYF. The CDR3 nucleotides are TGTGCCATCAGTGGCGGGGGGGCCCTGGATACGCAGTATTTT.

V gene TRBV2 combines with J gene TRBJ2-5; possibly TRBD2 for D (5 bases). The CDR3 has 12 residues. CDR1 and CDR2 from the germline V gene are SNHLY and FYNNEI. Trimming left V 7 bases short and J 1 base short, with 7 bases between. Written as DNA, the CDR3 is TGTGCCAGCAAGGGAGCCCAAGAGACCCAGTACTTC. Its translation: CASKGAQETQYF.

This rearrangement joins TRBV10-2 to TRBJ2-1; TRBD2 agrees at 12 bases. After removal of 8 bases from V and 0 bases from J, the junction contained 8 bases not matched to a gene. This CDR3 has 17 residues. Germline V gene data show CDR1 as WSHSY and CDR2 as SAAADI. CDR3 DNA: TGCGCCAGCGCTACTAGCGGGAGGATCAGCTCCTACAATGAGCAGTTCTTC. As protein: CASATSGRISSYNEQFF.

The genes are TRBV15 and TRBJ1-6, with TRBD1 identical over 7 bases. V gave up 1 base and J gave up 6 bases; unmatched junction bases: 6. The CDR3 runs to 16 residues. The germline CDR1 and CDR2 sequences are LNHNV and YYDKDF (reference sequence). The CDR3 nucleotides are TGTGCCACCAGCAGAGGACGGGACAGCCTTAATTCACCCCTCCACTTT. Its protein is CATSRGRDSLNSPLHF.

The chain uses TRBV5-6 and TRBJ1-5; D is unclear. Trimming cost V 5 bases and J 4 bases, with 10 bases left between them. Germline-derived CDR1 and CDR2 are SGHDT and YYEEEE. The CDR3 totals 13 residues. The CDR3 region has the DNA TGTGCCAGCAGTCCCGGGTGGAATCAGCCCCAGCATTTT. Its translation is CASSPGWNQPQHF.

This clone was observed once. This chain links TRBV5-8 with TRBJ2-1; 12 bases line up with TRBD2. From germline, CDR1 is SGHTS and CDR2 YDEGEE. V trimming: 4 bases; J trimming: 10 bases; junction bases outside the gene matches: 6. The CDR3 loop spans 14 amino acids. In DNA, the CDR3 is TGTGCCAGCAGCCTAGCGGGGGGGCCGGAAGAGCAGTTCTTC. It is translated as CASSLAGGPEEQFF.

The gene calls are TRBV3-1 (or the pseudogene TRBV3-2) and TRBJ1-2, with TRBD1 matching over 7 bases. V shed 5 bases and J 5 bases; nucleotides not matched to a gene: 5. The CDR3 is made up of 13 amino acids. From germline, CDR1 is LGHDT and CDR2 YNNKEL (reference sequence). CDR3 residues: CASSWDRAYGYTF. CDR3 DNA: TGTGCCAGCAGCTGGGACAGAGCTTATGGCTACACCTTC.

The chain joins TRBV18 to TRBJ1-2; 10 nucleotides align to TRBD1. CDR3 size: 17 residues. J lost 0 bases, V lost 2 bases, and 6 bases had no gene match. Germline V gene data show CDR1 as KGHSH and CDR2 as LQKENI. The CDR3 spells CASSPVGQGVSNYGYTF. The CDR3 DNA sequence: TGTGCCAGCTCACCAGTTGGACAGGGGGTTTCTAACTATGGCTACACCTTC.

The chain is built from TRBV2 and TRBJ2-7; a weak D match, TRBD1 (6 bases). Trimming pared 5 bases from V and 2 bases from J, leaving 7 bases between. The V gene's germline CDR1 is SNHLY and CDR2 FYNNEI. The CDR3 covers 12 residues. CDR3 in DNA: TGTGCCAGCAGTAGACAGGCCTACGAGCAGTACTTC. Translating it yields CASSRQAYEQYF. Full variable domain (missing parts from reference TRBV2 and TRBJ2-7): EPEVTQTPSHQVTQMGQEVILRCVPISNHLYFYWYRQILGQKVEFLVSFYNNEISEKSEIFDDQFSVERPDGSNFTLKIRSTKLEDSAMYFCASSRQAYEQYFGPGTRLTVT.